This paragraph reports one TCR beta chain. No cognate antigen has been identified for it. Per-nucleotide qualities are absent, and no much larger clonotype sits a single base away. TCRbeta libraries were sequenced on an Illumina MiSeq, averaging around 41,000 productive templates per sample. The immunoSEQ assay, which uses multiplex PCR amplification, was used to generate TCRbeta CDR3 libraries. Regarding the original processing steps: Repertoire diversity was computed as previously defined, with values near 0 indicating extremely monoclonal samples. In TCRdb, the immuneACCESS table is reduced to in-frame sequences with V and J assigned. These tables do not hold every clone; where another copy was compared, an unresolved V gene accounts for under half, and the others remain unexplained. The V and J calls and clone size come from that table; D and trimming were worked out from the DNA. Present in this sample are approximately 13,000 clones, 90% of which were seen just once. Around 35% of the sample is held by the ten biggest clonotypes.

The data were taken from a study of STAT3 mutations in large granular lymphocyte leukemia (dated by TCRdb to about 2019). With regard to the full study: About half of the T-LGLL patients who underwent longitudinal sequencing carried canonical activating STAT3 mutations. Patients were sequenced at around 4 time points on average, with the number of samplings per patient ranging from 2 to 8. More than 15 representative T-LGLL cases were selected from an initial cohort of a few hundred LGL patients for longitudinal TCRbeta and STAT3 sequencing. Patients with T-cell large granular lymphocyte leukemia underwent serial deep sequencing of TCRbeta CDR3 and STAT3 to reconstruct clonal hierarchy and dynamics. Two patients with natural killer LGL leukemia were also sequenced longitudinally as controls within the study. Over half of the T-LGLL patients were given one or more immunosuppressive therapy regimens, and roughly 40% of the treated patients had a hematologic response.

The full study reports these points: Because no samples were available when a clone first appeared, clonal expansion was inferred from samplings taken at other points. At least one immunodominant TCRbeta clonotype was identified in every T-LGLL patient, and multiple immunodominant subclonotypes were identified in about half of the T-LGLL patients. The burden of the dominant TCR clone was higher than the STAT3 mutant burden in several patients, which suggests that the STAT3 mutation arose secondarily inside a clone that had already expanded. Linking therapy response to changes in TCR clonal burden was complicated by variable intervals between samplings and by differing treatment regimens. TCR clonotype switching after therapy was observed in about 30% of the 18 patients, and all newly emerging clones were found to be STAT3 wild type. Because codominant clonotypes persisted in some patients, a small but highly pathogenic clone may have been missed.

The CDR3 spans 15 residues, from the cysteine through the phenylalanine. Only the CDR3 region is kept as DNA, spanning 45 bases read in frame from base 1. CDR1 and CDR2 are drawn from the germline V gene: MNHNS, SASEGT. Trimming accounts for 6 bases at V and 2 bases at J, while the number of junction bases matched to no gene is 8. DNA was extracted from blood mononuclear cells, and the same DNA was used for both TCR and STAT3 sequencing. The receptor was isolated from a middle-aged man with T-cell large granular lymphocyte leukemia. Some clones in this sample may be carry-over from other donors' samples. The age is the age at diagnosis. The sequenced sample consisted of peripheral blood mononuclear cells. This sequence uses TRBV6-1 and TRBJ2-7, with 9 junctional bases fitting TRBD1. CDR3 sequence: CASSLRGQGTYEQYF. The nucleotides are TGTGCCAGCAGCCTAAGGGGACAGGGAACCTACGAGCAGTACTTC.